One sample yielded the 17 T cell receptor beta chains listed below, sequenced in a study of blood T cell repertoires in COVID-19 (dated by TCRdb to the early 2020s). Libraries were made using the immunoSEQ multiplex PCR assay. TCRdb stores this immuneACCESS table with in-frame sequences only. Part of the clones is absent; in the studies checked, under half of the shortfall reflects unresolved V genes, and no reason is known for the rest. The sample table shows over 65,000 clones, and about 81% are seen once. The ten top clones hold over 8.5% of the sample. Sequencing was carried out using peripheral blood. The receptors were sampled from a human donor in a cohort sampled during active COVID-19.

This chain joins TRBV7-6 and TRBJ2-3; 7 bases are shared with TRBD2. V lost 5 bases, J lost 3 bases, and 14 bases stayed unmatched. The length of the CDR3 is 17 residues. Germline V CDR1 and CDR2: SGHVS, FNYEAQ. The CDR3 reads CASSHEEVYGGTDTQYF. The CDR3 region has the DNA TGTGCCAGCAGCCATGAGGAGGTCTACGGGGGGACAGATACGCAGTATTTT.

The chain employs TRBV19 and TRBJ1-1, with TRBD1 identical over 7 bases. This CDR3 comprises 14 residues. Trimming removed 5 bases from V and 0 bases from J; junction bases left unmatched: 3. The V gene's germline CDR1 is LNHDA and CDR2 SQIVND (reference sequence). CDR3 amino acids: CASSSGTVNTEAFF. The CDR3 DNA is TGTGCCAGTAGTTCCGGGACAGTGAACACTGAAGCTTTCTTT.

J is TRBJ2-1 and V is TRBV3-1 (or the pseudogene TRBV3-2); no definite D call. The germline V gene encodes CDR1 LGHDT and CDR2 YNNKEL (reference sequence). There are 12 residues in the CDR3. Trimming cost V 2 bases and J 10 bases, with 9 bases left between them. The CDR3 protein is CASSQTVGEQFF. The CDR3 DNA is TGTGCCAGCAGCCAAACCGTCGGGGAGCAGTTCTTC.

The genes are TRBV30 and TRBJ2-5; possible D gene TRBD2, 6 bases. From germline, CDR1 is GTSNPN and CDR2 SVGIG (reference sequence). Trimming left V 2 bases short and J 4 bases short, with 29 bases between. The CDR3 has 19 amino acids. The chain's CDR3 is CAWSPYRGPRLGVRETQYF. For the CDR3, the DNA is TGTGCCTGGAGTCCCTATCGCGGGCCACGACTAGGGGTTCGAGAGACCCAGTACTTC. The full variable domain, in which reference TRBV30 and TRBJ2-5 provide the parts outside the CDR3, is SQTIHQWPATLVQPVGSPLSLECTVEGTSNPNLYWYRQAAGRGLQLLFYSVGIGQISSEVPQNLSASRPQDRQFILSSKKLLLSDSGFYLCAWSPYRGPRLGVRETQYFGPGTRLLVL.

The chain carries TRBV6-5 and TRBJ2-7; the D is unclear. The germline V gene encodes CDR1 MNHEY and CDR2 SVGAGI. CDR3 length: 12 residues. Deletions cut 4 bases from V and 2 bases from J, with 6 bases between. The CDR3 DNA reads TGTGCCAGCAGTTCACATACCTACGAGCAGTACTTC. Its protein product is CASSSHTYEQYF.

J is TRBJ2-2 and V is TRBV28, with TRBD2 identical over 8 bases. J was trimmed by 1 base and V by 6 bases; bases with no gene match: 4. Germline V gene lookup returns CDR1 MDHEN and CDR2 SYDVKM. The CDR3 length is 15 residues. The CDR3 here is CASRPTSENTGELFF. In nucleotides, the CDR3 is TGTGCCAGCAGGCCGACTAGCGAGAACACCGGGGAGCTGTTTTTT.

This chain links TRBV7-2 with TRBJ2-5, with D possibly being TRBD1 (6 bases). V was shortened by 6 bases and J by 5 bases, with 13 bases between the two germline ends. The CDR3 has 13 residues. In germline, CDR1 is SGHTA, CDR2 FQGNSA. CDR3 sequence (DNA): TGTGCCAGCAGATCTACAGGGATGGAGACCCAGTACTTC. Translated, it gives CASRSTGMETQYF.

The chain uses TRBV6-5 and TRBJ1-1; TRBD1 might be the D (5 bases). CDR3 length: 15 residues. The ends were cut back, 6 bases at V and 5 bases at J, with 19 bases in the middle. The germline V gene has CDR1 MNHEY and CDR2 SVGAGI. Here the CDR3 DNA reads TGTGCCAGCAGACACCCCCGGGGGGATGGGACTGAAGCTTTCTTT. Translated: CASRHPRGDGTEAFF.

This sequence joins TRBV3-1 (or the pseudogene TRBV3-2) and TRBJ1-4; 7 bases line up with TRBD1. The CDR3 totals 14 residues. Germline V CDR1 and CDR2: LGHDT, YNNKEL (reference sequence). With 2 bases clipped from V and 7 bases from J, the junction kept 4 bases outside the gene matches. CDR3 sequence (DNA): TGTGCCAGCAGCCAAAGGGGGCTGAGTGAAAAACTGTTTTTT. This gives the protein CASSQRGLSEKLFF.

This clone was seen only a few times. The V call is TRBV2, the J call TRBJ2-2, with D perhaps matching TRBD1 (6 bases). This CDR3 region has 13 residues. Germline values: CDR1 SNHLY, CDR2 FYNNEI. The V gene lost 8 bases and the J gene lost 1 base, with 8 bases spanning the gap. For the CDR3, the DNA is TGTGCCAGCCAGGGACAGAACACCGGGGAGCTGTTTTTT. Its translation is CASQGQNTGELFF.

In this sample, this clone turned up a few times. The CDR3 region has the DNA TGTGCCAGCAGTGGAGGACTAGCAGTCAATGAGCAGTTCTTC. It codes for CASSGGLAVNEQFF. This chain uses TRBV2 with TRBJ2-1; 8 bases agree with TRBD2. V lost 4 bases to trimming and J lost 6 bases; unmatched junction nucleotides: 5. Germline-derived CDR1 and CDR2 are SNHLY and FYNNEI. The CDR3 consists of 14 residues.

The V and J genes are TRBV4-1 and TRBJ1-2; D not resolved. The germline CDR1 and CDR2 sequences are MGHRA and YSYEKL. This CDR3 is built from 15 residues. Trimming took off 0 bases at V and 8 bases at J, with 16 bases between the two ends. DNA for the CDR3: TGCGCCAGCAGCCAAGATCCCGAAGTTAGAGGAGGCTACACCTTC. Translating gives CASSQDPEVRGGYTF.

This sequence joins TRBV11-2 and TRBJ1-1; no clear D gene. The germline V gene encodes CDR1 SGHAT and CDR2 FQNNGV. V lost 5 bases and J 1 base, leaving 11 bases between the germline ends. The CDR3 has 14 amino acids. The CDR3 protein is CASSPGIGNTEAFF. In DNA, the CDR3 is TGTGCCAGCAGCCCCGGGATAGGGAACACTGAAGCTTTCTTT.

This CDR3 reads CASSPRDFVYEQYF. The CDR3 coding sequence is TGTGCCAGCAGCCCCCGGGATTTTGTCTACGAGCAGTACTTC. The chain links TRBV7-2 to TRBJ2-7; D is perhaps TRBD2 (5 bases). The germline gives CDR1 SGHTA, CDR2 FQGNSA. This CDR3 has 14 amino acids. The V end was cut by 5 bases, the J end by 3 bases, with 14 bases between.

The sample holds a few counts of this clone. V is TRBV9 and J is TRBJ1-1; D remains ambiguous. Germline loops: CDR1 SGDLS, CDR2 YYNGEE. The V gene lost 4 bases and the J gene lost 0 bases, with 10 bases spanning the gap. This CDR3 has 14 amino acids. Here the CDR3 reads CASSLGSLNTEAFF. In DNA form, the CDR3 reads TGTGCCAGCAGCCTCGGTTCCCTGAACACTGAAGCTTTCTTT.

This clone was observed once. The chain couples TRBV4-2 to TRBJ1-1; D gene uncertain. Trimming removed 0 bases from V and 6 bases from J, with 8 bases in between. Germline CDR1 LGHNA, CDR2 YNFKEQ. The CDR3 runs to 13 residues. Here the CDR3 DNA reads TGTGCCAGCAGCCAAGAACGGGGAGCTGAAGCTTTCTTT. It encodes CASSQERGAEAFF.

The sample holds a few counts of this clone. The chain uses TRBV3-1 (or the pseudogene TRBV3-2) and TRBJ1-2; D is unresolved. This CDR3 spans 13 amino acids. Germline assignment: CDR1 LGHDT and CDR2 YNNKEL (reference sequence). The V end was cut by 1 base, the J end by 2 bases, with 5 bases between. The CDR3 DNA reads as TGTGCCAGCAGCCAAGGAGGAAACTATGGCTACACCTTC. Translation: CASSQGGNYGYTF.